This T cell receptor beta chain was identified in a study of regulatory T cells in long-lasting Graves disease. The CDR3 spans 15 residues. The germline V gene has CDR1 MNHNS and CDR2 SASEGT. V lost 6 bases to trimming and J lost 10 bases; unmatched junction nucleotides: 13. Stated time point: newly diagnosed GD, antithyroid drugs for less than 3 months. PBMC-extracted RNA yielded the TCR library. Arm-PCR with iRepertoire HTBI primers amplified the CDR3 regions for these TCR beta libraries. TCRdb re-derived calls from the multiplex PCR reads in MiXCR, one entry per CDR3 protein. The sample consists of 400,000 to 550,000 distinct CDR3 sequences, 15% to 20% of them appearing once. This clonotype was observed a handful of times. This sample was shared with a second study, whose subject was T cells in Graves' hyperthyroidism and ophthalmopathy.

The gene calls are TRBV6-1 and TRBJ2-4; 9 bases are a match to TRBD2. Sequenced here: peripheral blood mononuclear cells (PBMCs), sampled at new diagnosis, from a patient treated with antithyroid drugs. This clonotype was sampled from a woman under 30 with Graves disease. The chain's CDR3 is CASRELGGRAGIQYF. CDR3 DNA sequence: TGTGCCAGCAGAGAGTTGGGCGGGAGGGCAGGGATTCAGTACTTC.